A single sample is the source of the 18 T cell receptor beta chains below, sequenced in a study of T-cell memory formation after mild COVID-19. TCRdb re-derived calls from the 5' RACE reads in MiXCR, one entry per CDR3 protein. Here the sample spans hundreds of thousands of distinct CDR3 sequences, about 15% being singletons. The sequenced material came from PBMCs or a T cell subset sorted from them (not recorded which). Every receptor here comes from a man aged 18 to 29 who had mild COVID-19 (a few samples of this study predate the infection). Cell type and time point are not known.

This clonotype was seen only a few times. The V call is TRBV5-4, the J call TRBJ2-5; TRBD2 matches 10 bases. In germline, CDR1 is SGHNT, CDR2 YYREEE (reference sequence). The trim removed 0 bases at V and 1 base at J, leaving 12 bases unmatched. CDR3 length equals 19 residues. CDR3: CASSLAVGTSGVFQETQYF. CDR3 coding DNA: TGTGCCAGCAGCTTGGCCGTGGGAACTAGCGGGGTTTTCCAAGAGACCCAGTACTTC.

This clonotype has only a few counts. The gene calls are TRBV11-2 and TRBJ2-3; 9 bases line up with TRBD1. The J segment lost 7 bases and the V segment lost 2 bases, leaving 10 bases of the junction unmatched. This CDR3 contains 16 residues. Germline CDR1 is SGHAT and CDR2 is FQNNGV. The CDR3 bases are TGTGCCAGCAGCTTATCCCTCGGGACAGGGATGAATACGCAGTATTTT. Its protein is CASSLSLGTGMNTQYF. The full variable domain, rest sourced from reference TRBV11-2 and TRBJ2-3, is EAGVAQSPRYKIIEKRQSVAFWCNPISGHATLYWYQQILGQGPKLLIQFQNNGVVDDSQLPKDRFSAERLKGVDSTLKIQPAKLEDSAVYLCASSLSLGTGMNTQYFGPGTRLTVL.

This clonotype was counted only a few times. V is TRBV29-1 and J is TRBJ2-2; D may be TRBD2 (6 bases). The V end lost 4 bases, the J end lost 3 bases, and 15 bases lay between the germline ends. The CDR3 sequence is 15 residues long. The germline V gene has CDR1 SQVTM and CDR2 ANQGSEA. CDR3 nucleotides: TGCAGCGTTGGTCTCGGAGGGCACTACACCGGGGAGCTGTTTTTT. Translated, it gives CSVGLGGHYTGELFF.

This clonotype was recorded a few times. V and J are TRBV29-1 and TRBJ1-2, with D tentatively TRBD1 (6 bases). The V gene's germline CDR1 is SQVTM and CDR2 ANQGSEA. Trimming cost V 7 bases and J 2 bases, with 14 bases left between them. The CDR3 is 13 amino acids. The CDR3, as DNA: TGCAGCGCCCAGGACAGCGTAAACTATGGCTACACCTTC. It specifies CSAQDSVNYGYTF.

The rearrangement joins TRBV3-1 to TRBJ1-2, with D unresolved. The CDR3 totals 13 residues. Germline V lookup: CDR1 LGHDT, CDR2 YNNKEL (reference sequence). Trimming left V 1 base short and J 3 bases short, with 6 bases between. CDR3 coding DNA: TGTGCCAGCAGCCAAGCCGGGCACTATGGCTACACCTTC. Translating it yields CASSQAGHYGYTF.

As to this clonotype: Just one base apart from a much larger clone, this may be a read error. The rearrangement joins TRBV7-7 to TRBJ2-5; the D gene could be TRBD1 or TRBD2 (6 bases each). The ends were cut back, 3 bases at V and 3 bases at J, with 8 bases in the middle. This CDR3 has 13 amino acids. Germline CDR1 SSHAT, CDR2 FNYEAQ (reference sequence). For the CDR3, the DNA is TGTGCCAGCAGCTTTAGGGGGGAAGAGACCCAGTACTTC. Translation gives CASSFRGEETQYF.

This clonotype has more than one count but fewer than ten. The chain combines TRBV12-3 or TRBV12-4 with TRBJ1-5, with TRBD1 matching 7 bases. The trim removed 5 bases at V and 0 bases at J, leaving 10 bases unmatched. CDR3 length equals 17 residues. As DNA, the CDR3 is TGTGCCAGCAGTCCTAAAGGGGGCGCCCCTAGCAATCAGCCCCAGCATTTT. This codes for CASSPKGGAPSNQPQHF.

The gene calls are TRBV11-2 and TRBJ2-2; no clear D gene. This CDR3 is built from 14 residues. Trimming shortened V by 1 base and J by 3 bases, and 6 bases separated the two germline ends. Germline V gene data show CDR1 as SGHAT and CDR2 as FQNNGV. CDR3 protein: CASSLGQDTGELFF. In DNA form, the CDR3 reads TGTGCCAGCAGCTTAGGACAAGACACCGGGGAGCTGTTTTTT.

A few counts support this clonotype. The genes are TRBV6-2 or TRBV6-3 and TRBJ2-1; TRBD2 agrees at 8 bases. This CDR3 comprises 22 residues. Losses at the gene ends were 1 base for V and 5 bases for J; bases not matched to a gene: 25. Germline assignment: CDR1 MNHEY and CDR2 SVGEGT. CDR3 DNA: TGTGCCAGCAGTTACTGGGCCCCTAGCCACCTAGGAAGGTCGCGGGGGGACAATGAGCAGTTCTTC. Protein sequence: CASSYWAPSHLGRSRGDNEQFF.

The gene calls are TRBV7-9 and TRBJ2-3; 14 nucleotides line up with TRBD2. The CDR3 spans 18 residues. J gave up 8 bases and V 6 bases, and 16 bases lay outside the gene matches. Germline V gives CDR1 SEHNR, CDR2 FQNEAQ (reference sequence). Here the CDR3 DNA reads TGTGCCAGCAGAACCCTGACTAGCGGGGGGGCCTTAAATCGTACGCAGTATTTT. Its protein product is CASRTLTSGGALNRTQYF. Based on the CDR3 plus reference TRBV7-9 and TRBJ2-3, the full variable domain is DTGVSQNPRHKITKRGQNVTFRCDPISEHNRLYWYRQTLGQGPEFLTYFQNEAQLEKSRLLSDRFSAERPKGSFSTLEIQRTEQGDSAMYLCASRTLTSGGALNRTQYFGPGTRLTVL.

This clonotype was recorded a few times. This chain connects TRBV11-2 to TRBJ2-7; 9 nucleotides line up with TRBD1. The CDR3 covers 14 residues. J lost 5 bases, V lost 1 base, and 3 bases had no gene match. Germline-derived CDR1 and CDR2 are SGHAT and FQNNGV. In DNA form, the CDR3 reads TGTGCCAGCAGCTTAGGGGGACAGGGTAACGAGCAGTACTTC. This codes for CASSLGGQGNEQYF.

The chain carries TRBV10-3 and TRBJ1-1, with TRBD1 as a possible D gene (5 bases). CDR1 is ENHRY and CDR2 is SYGVKD in the germline V gene. The CDR3 covers 14 residues. The germline V and J ends were trimmed by 5 bases and 0 bases, with 10 bases remaining between them. The CDR3 sequence: CAISWGLVNTEAFF. In DNA form, the CDR3 reads TGTGCCATCAGTTGGGGACTGGTGAACACTGAAGCTTTCTTT.

This clonotype was observed a few times. The V call is TRBV7-9, the J call TRBJ2-3, with D uncertain. The CDR3 runs to 15 residues. Per the germline V gene, CDR1 is SEHNR and CDR2 is FQNEAQ (reference sequence). The V and J ends lost 3 bases and 3 bases respectively, with 13 bases between them. CDR3 sequence (DNA): TGTGCCAGCAGCTTGGTCGGCGACCCGACAGATACGCAGTATTTT. It encodes CASSLVGDPTDTQYF.

The table lists this clonotype with many counts. The chain uses TRBV5-1 and TRBJ2-7, with TRBD1 identical over 12 bases. V dropped 4 bases and J dropped 9; count of bases not matched to a gene: 8. Germline values: CDR1 SGHRS, CDR2 YFSETQ. The CDR3 runs to 14 residues. The CDR3 DNA reads TGCGCCAGCAGCCCGGGACAGGGGGCCTTTCGGCAGTACGTC. It is translated as CASSPGQGAFRQYV.

This sequence joins TRBV7-6 and TRBJ1-1, with D possibly matching TRBD1 (6 bases). V lost 5 bases and J lost 3, with 10 bases in between. The CDR3 length is 13 residues. Germline-derived CDR1 and CDR2 are SGHVS and FNYEAQ. In DNA form, the CDR3 reads TGTGCCAGCAGCGAACAGGGTTACACTGAAGCTTTCTTT. Its protein is CASSEQGYTEAFF.

In this sample, this clonotype turned up many times. V usage is TRBV5-1 and J usage is TRBJ2-2; no firm D call. The CDR3 spans 13 residues. Trimming removed 4 bases at V and 6 bases at J, with 10 bases between. The germline CDR1 and CDR2 sequences are SGHRS and YFSETQ. CDR3 sequence (DNA): TGCGCCAGCAGCATAGATGTCCCCGGGGAGCTGTTTTTT. The encoded protein is CASSIDVPGELFF.

The genes are TRBV20-1 and TRBJ2-1; TRBD2 agrees at 8 bases. In germline, CDR1 is DFQATT, CDR2 SNEGSKA (reference sequence). V shed 6 bases, J shed 7 bases, and the junction held 14 bases outside the gene matches. This CDR3 is 15 amino acids long. CDR3 amino acids: CSAPRPGGAGNEQFF. DNA for the CDR3: TGCAGTGCCCCTAGGCCCGGGGGGGCGGGGAATGAGCAGTTCTTC.

Only a few counts were recorded for this clonotype. The chain recombines TRBV7-9 with TRBJ1-3; 9 bases line up with TRBD1. The CDR3 runs 14 residues. Trimming removed 5 bases from V and 7 bases from J; junction bases left unmatched: 6. The germline V gene has CDR1 SEHNR and CDR2 FQNEAQ (reference sequence). The CDR3 DNA reads TGTGCCAGCAGCGCCGGGACAGGGAGGAACACCATATATTTT. Its translation: CASSAGTGRNTIYF.